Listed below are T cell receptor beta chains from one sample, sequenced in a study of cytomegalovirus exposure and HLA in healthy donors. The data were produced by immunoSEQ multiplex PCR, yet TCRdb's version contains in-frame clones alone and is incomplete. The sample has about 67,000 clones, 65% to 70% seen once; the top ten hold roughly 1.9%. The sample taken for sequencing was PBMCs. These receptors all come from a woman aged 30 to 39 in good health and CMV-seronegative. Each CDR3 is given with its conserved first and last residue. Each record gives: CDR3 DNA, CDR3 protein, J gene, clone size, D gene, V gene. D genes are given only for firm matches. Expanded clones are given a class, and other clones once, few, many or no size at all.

CDR3 DNA: TGTGCCAGTAGACTAGCGGGGGATAAGCAGTATTTT; CDR3 protein: CASRLAGDKQYF; J gene: TRBJ2-3; clone size: .; D gene: TRBD2; V gene: TRBV19
CDR3 DNA: TGTGCCAGCAGCTTGGGCCTTCGGGCCCTCCACTTT; CDR3 protein: CASSLGLRALHF; J gene: TRBJ1-6; clone size: .; D gene: .; V gene: TRBV5-8
CDR3 DNA: TGTGCCAGCAGCTTAAACAGGGGCCGCACAGATACGCAGTATTTT; CDR3 protein: CASSLNRGRTDTQYF; J gene: TRBJ2-3; clone size: .; D gene: TRBD1; V gene: TRBV7-8
CDR3 DNA: TGTGCCAGTACCGAAACCGGCCCTGACAGCCCATACTATGGCTACACCTTC; CDR3 protein: CASTETGPDSPYYGYTF; J gene: TRBJ1-2; clone size: .; D gene: .; V gene: TRBV19
CDR3 DNA: TGTGCCAGCAGTCCAAGGGGCTTTGCCTCTGGAAACACCATATATTTT; CDR3 protein: CASSPRGFASGNTIYF; J gene: TRBJ1-3; clone size: .; D gene: .; V gene: TRBV25-1
CDR3 DNA: TGTGCCAGCAGCTCAGGGACTAGCTATTACAATGAGCAGTTCTTC; CDR3 protein: CASSSGTSYYNEQFF; J gene: TRBJ2-1; clone size: .; D gene: TRBD2; V gene: TRBV5-4
CDR3 DNA: TGTGCCAGCAGCTTAAGAAGCGGGCCCACCAGCGCGAACACCGGGGAGCTGTTTTTT; CDR3 protein: CASSLRSGPTSANTGELFF; J gene: TRBJ2-2; clone size: .; D gene: .; V gene: TRBV7-6
CDR3 DNA: TGTGCCAGCAGCGAACGGGGGGCCTACGAGCAGTACTTC; CDR3 protein: CASSERGAYEQYF; J gene: TRBJ2-7; clone size: .; D gene: TRBD2; V gene: TRBV6-6
CDR3 DNA: TGTGCCAGTAGTAGGACTGATCGGGGGACAGGGATCTCTGGGGCCAACGTCCTGACTTTC; CDR3 protein: CASSRTDRGTGISGANVLTF; J gene: TRBJ2-6; clone size: once; D gene: TRBD1; V gene: TRBV19
CDR3 DNA: TGTGCCAGCAGTTACGAGCTCAGCGGTTGGGCTTTCTTT; CDR3 protein: CASSYELSGWAFF; J gene: TRBJ1-1; clone size: .; D gene: .; V gene: TRBV6-5
CDR3 DNA: TGTGCCAGCAGCCTGAGACAGGGGGCAGGCGGGGAGCTGCTTTTT; CDR3 protein: CASSLRQGAGGELLF; J gene: TRBJ2-2; clone size: .; D gene: TRBD1; V gene: TRBV7-3
CDR3 DNA: TGTGCCAGCAGTTACTCTAGTTCGGGGGGCACAGATACGCAGTATTTT; CDR3 protein: CASSYSSSGGTDTQYF; J gene: TRBJ2-3; clone size: .; D gene: .; V gene: TRBV6-5
CDR3 DNA: TGTGCCAGCAGCTACGGGACAGGGTCGGCCACCGGGGAGCTGTTTTTT; CDR3 protein: CASSYGTGSATGELFF; J gene: TRBJ2-2; clone size: .; D gene: TRBD1; V gene: TRBV6-5
CDR3 DNA: TGTGCCAGCACGGAGACAGGGGGGGGAACCGGGGAGCTGTTTTTT; CDR3 protein: CASTETGGGTGELFF; J gene: TRBJ2-2; clone size: once; D gene: TRBD1; V gene: TRBV2
CDR3 DNA: TGCGCCAGCAGCTTGGCCACAGGGTTAACTGAAGCTTTCTTT; CDR3 protein: CASSLATGLTEAFF; J gene: TRBJ1-1; clone size: .; D gene: .; V gene: TRBV5-1
CDR3 DNA: TGTGCCAGCAGCTTTGGACACACCTACGAGCAGTACTTC; CDR3 protein: CASSFGHTYEQYF; J gene: TRBJ2-7; clone size: .; D gene: .; V gene: TRBV7-8
CDR3 DNA: TGTGCCATCAGTGAGCAGGAGTCCGGGACAGGTGGAGGCTACACCTTC; CDR3 protein: CAISEQESGTGGGYTF; J gene: TRBJ1-2; clone size: .; D gene: TRBD1; V gene: TRBV10-3
CDR3 DNA: TGTGCCAGTAGTGGAACCGGGACAGGGGGGGCAGATACGCAGTATTTT; CDR3 protein: CASSGTGTGGADTQYF; J gene: TRBJ2-3; clone size: .; D gene: TRBD1; V gene: TRBV19
CDR3 DNA: TGTGCCAGCAGTGGTCACTTAATGAACACTGAAGCTTTCTTT; CDR3 protein: CASSGHLMNTEAFF; J gene: TRBJ1-1; clone size: .; D gene: .; V gene: TRBV5-5
CDR3 DNA: TGTGCCAGCGGTGGGGGGGTTTTCACAGATACGCAGTATTTT; CDR3 protein: CASGGGVFTDTQYF; J gene: TRBJ2-3; clone size: .; D gene: TRBD2; V gene: TRBV28